This TCR beta chain is from a study of T-cell reconstitution after alpha-beta-depleted transplantation in children. This sample's TCRbeta library carried unique molecular identifier barcodes. MiXCR was run by TCRdb on the PCR reads, yielding one entry per CDR3 protein. This sample has 350,000 to 500,000 distinct CDR3 sequences, with 43% found just once. Study results and caveats: Surviving recipient T cells and thymic progenitors accounted for the high day-60 TCRbeta diversity observed in some patients. About two months after transplant, alpha-beta T cells reportedly came from several hundred expanded graft clones. Newly made T cells mostly supplied T-cell counts and diversity one year after transplant.

The V end was cut by 2 bases, the J end by 3 bases, with 15 bases between. The CDR3 runs to 15 residues. Germline V lookup: CDR1 SGHRS, CDR2 YFSETQ. This clonotype was found once. Its matching antigen is unknown. The V call is TRBV5-1, the J call TRBJ2-7; possibly TRBD1 or TRBD2 for D (5 bases each). This clonotype was sampled from a girl aged 2 to 10 with aplastic anemia, due to receive a stem cell transplant. The specimen was PBMCs, collected before TCRalphabeta/CD19-depleted stem cell transplant. The CDR3 reads CASSFSGTVGYEQYF. The CDR3 DNA reads as TGCGCCAGCAGCTTCTCCGGGACGGTCGGCTACGAGCAGTACTTC.